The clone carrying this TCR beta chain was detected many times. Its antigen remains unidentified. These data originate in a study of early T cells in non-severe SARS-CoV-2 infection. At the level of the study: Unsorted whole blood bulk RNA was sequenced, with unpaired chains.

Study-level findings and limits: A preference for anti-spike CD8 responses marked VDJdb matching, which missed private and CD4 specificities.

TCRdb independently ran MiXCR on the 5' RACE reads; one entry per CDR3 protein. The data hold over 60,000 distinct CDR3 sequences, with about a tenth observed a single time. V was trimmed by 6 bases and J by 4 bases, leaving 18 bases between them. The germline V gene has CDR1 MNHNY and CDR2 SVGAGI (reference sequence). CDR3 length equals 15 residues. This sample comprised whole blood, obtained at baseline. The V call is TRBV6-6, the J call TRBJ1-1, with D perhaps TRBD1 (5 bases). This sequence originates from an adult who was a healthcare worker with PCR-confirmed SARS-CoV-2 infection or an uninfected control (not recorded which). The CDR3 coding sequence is TGTGCCAGCAGGTACGGAGGGGAGTGGGGCACTGAAGCTTTCTTT. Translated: CASRYGGEWGTEAFF.